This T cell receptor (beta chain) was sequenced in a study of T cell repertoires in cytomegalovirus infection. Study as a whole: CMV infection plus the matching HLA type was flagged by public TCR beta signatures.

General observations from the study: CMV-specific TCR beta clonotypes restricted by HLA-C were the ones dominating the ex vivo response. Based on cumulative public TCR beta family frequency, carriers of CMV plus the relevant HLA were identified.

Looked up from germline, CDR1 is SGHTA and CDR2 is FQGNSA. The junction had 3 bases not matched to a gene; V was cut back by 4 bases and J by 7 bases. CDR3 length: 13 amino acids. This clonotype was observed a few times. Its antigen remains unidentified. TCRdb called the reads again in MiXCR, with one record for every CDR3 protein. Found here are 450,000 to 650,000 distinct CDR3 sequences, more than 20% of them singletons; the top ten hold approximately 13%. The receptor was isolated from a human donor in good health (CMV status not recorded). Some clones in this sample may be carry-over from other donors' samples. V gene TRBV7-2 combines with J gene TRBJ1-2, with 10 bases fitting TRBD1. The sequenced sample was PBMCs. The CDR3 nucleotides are TGTGCCAGCAGCTGGGACAGGGGTAGTGGCTACACCTTC. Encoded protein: CASSWDRGSGYTF.